These T cell receptor beta chains were read from a single sample in a study of blood T cell repertoires in COVID-19. Sequencing used immunoSEQ multiplex PCR; TCRdb keeps in-frame clones, though not all of them. The sample includes about 240,000 clones, more than 75% of them seen just once. The source material was peripheral blood. The receptors derive from a woman in her 70s with active or convalescent COVID-19. The CDR3 runs from the conserved cysteine through the conserved F or W. The D gene is left open where the match is weak. The size entry is marked missing in some rows and otherwise reads once, few, many or a size class.

V gene	CDR3 length	D gene	clone size	J gene	CDR3 DNA	CDR3 protein
TRBV4-1	12	.	.	TRBJ1-6	TGCGCCAGCAGCCAAGACAGGGCCCTGCCCCACTTT	CASSQDRALPHF
TRBV5-1	15	.	.	TRBJ1-5	TGCGCCAGCAGTATTGGAGGGTCTAGCAATCAGCCCCAGCATTTT	CASSIGGSSNQPQHF
TRBV11-2	12	.	.	TRBJ2-1	TGTGCCACAAACACCGACAAAAATGAGCAGTTCTTC	CATNTDKNEQFF
TRBV2	14	TRBD2	few	TRBJ2-7	TGTGCCAGCAGTGGCGGGGGAAACTCCTACGAGCAGTACTTC	CASSGGGNSYEQYF
TRBV24-1	14	.	.	TRBJ1-2	TGTGCCACCAGTGGGCAGGCCTCTAACTATGGCTACACCTTC	CATSGQASNYGYTF
TRBV11-2	16	TRBD1	.	TRBJ2-7	TGTGCCAGCAGCCCCAGCCGGACAGGTTTTCCTGGCGAGCAGTACTTC	CASSPSRTGFPGEQYF
TRBV12-5	11	TRBD1	.	TRBJ1-6	TGTGCTAGTGGGGGACAGGGGTTCCTCCACTTT	CASGGQGFLHF
TRBV5-6	15	TRBD1	.	TRBJ1-5	TGTGCCAGCAGCACCGCCCAGGGGGGAAGTCAGCCCCAGCATTTT	CASSTAQGGSQPQHF
TRBV5-1	14	.	.	TRBJ2-7	TGCGCCAGCAGCCACGGGAGTAGGGACGAGGGGCAGTACTTC	CASSHGSRDEGQYF
TRBV19	13	.	.	TRBJ1-2	TGTGCCAGTAGCCCGGGACACTACTATGGCTACACCTTC	CASSPGHYYGYTF
TRBV3-1/TRBV3-2	16	TRBD1	.	TRBJ2-3	TGTGCCAGCAGCCACACGCTCGGGACAGGACAAGATACGCAGTATTTT	CASSHTLGTGQDTQYF
TRBV19	16	.	.	TRBJ2-2	TGTGCCAGTAGCTATCGCCAGGGGAGGGATACCGGGGAGCTGTTTTTT	CASSYRQGRDTGELFF
TRBV18	14	.	few	TRBJ2-5	TGTGCCAGCTCACCACCTGGGGGCTGGGAGACCCAGTACTTC	CASSPPGGWETQYF
TRBV2	15	.	.	TRBJ2-3	TGTGCCAGCAGTCATCGGACCAGGGGAGGGGATACGCAGTATTTT	CASSHRTRGGDTQYF
TRBV25-1	15	TRBD1	.	TRBJ1-1	TGTGCCAGCAGTGAATTTGGACAGGGAGACACTGAAGCTTTCTTT	CASSEFGQGDTEAFF
TRBV9	16	.	.	TRBJ1-1	TGTGCCAGCAGCGACCCAAGGGGGGGGGATAAGACTGAAGCTTTCTTT	CASSDPRGGDKTEAFF
TRBV7-2	13	.	once	TRBJ1-4	TGTGCCAGCACCTCGGGGGTCAAGGAAAAACTGTTTTTT	CASTSGVKEKLFF
TRBV2	13	.	.	TRBJ2-7	TGTGCCAGCAGTCTCCAAGCCCGAACCGAGCAGTACTTC	CASSLQARTEQYF
TRBV10-3	13	.	.	TRBJ1-2	TGTGCCATCAGTCCAACCGGGAACTATGGCTACACCTTC	CAISPTGNYGYTF
TRBV11-2	14	TRBD1	once	TRBJ2-1	TGTGCCAGCAGCACCTATGACAGGGGACATGAGCAGTTCTTC	CASSTYDRGHEQFF
TRBV9	14	.	.	TRBJ2-3	TGTGCCAGCAGCGTAGTCGTTTCCACAGATACGCAGTATTTT	CASSVVVSTDTQYF
TRBV5-4	16	TRBD2	.	TRBJ2-3	TGTGCCAGCAGCTACTGGACTAGCGGGACCACAGATACGCAGTATTTT	CASSYWTSGTTDTQYF
TRBV5-6	14	.	.	TRBJ1-2	TGTGCCAGCAGCTTGTTGTTGGCTGGGGAGGGCTACACCTTC	CASSLLLAGEGYTF
TRBV19	13	.	.	TRBJ1-6	TGTGCCAGCCAGAATGGAGGTAATTCACCCCTCCACTTT	CASQNGGNSPLHF
TRBV27	14	TRBD2	.	TRBJ2-7	TGTGCCAGCAGTTTATCCGTGGGGGGGTACGAGCAGTACTTC	CASSLSVGGYEQYF
TRBV3-1/TRBV3-2	14	.	.	TRBJ1-2	TGTGCCAGCAGCCGGAGCGGTTCTAACTATGGCTACACCTTC	CASSRSGSNYGYTF
TRBV4-3	13	TRBD1	.	TRBJ1-6	TGCGCCAGCAGCCAGACAGGGGACTCACCCCTCCACTTT	CASSQTGDSPLHF
TRBV5-5	15	.	.	TRBJ1-1	TGTGCCAGCAGGGGGGCCTTTCAGATGAACACTGAAGCTTTCTTT	CASRGAFQMNTEAFF
TRBV20-1	14	TRBD2	.	TRBJ2-3	TGCAGTGCTAGTAGTAGCGGGGGGCGCGATACGCAGTATTTT	CSASSSGGRDTQYF
TRBV10-3	14	TRBD1	.	TRBJ1-2	TGTGCCATCAGGCCCGGGACAGGGGATTTTGGCTACACCTTC	CAIRPGTGDFGYTF
TRBV6-1	16	TRBD2	.	TRBJ2-3	TGTGCCAGCAGTGGAGGAGGCGGGGGGTACACAGATACGCAGTATTTT	CASSGGGGGYTDTQYF
TRBV6-1	12	.	.	TRBJ2-7	TGTGCCAGCAGTGAACGGGTCTACGAGCAGTACTTC	CASSERVYEQYF
TRBV19	15	TRBD1	.	TRBJ1-2	TGTGCCAGTAGTAGGGACAGGATTAAACACGATGGCTACACCTTC	CASSRDRIKHDGYTF
TRBV10-2	17	TRBD2	.	TRBJ2-2	TGCGCCAGCCAAGGGCTAGCGGGGAACGCGAACACCGGGGAGCTGTTTTTT	CASQGLAGNANTGELFF
TRBV6-2/TRBV6-3	14	.	.	TRBJ2-7	TGTGCCAGCAGTAACGATCAGGGTTATTACGAGCAGTACTTC	CASSNDQGYYEQYF
TRBV29-1	12	.	.	TRBJ2-3	TGCAGCGTTGCGAGGGACACAGATACGCAGTATTTT	CSVARDTDTQYF
TRBV2	16	TRBD1	.	TRBJ2-4	TGTGCCAGCAGGGAAGCCCGACAGGGTGCCAAAAACATTCAGTACTTC	CASREARQGAKNIQYF
TRBV3-1/TRBV3-2	13	TRBD2	.	TRBJ2-3	TGTGCCAGCAGCGGAACTAGCGAAGATACGCAGTATTTT	CASSGTSEDTQYF
TRBV6-2/TRBV6-3	14	.	.	TRBJ1-1	TGTGCCAGCAGACCTACAGGAACGAACACTGAAGCTTTCTTT	CASRPTGTNTEAFF
TRBV5-1	14	.	.	TRBJ2-7	TGCGCCAGCAGCATAACCTCGCCCCGGTACGAGCAGTACTTC	CASSITSPRYEQYF
TRBV5-1	11	TRBD1	.	TRBJ2-7	TGCGCCAGCAGCTTTTCAGGGGGACAGTACTTC	CASSFSGGQYF
TRBV6-5	14	.	.	TRBJ1-3	TGTGCCAGCAGTTACTCTGCGGGGGGAAACACCATATATTTT	CASSYSAGGNTIYF
TRBV4-3	16	TRBD2	once	TRBJ2-7	TGCGCCAGCAGCCGGGATATAGCGGGGGGTAACTACGAGCAGTACTTC	CASSRDIAGGNYEQYF
TRBV2	14	TRBD1	.	TRBJ1-2	TGTGCCAGCCTCAATCCGACAGGGACAGGTGGCTACACCTTC	CASLNPTGTGGYTF
TRBV11-3	15	TRBD2	.	TRBJ2-1	TGTGCCAGCAGCCGCTGGGGGGGGGAGTACAATGAGCAGTTCTTC	CASSRWGGEYNEQFF
TRBV24-1	11	.	.	TRBJ1-1	TGTGCCACCCGAGCCCTCTTCGAAGCTTTCTTT	CATRALFEAFF
TRBV5-1	15	.	once	TRBJ1-3	TGCGCCAGCAGCTCTTCTGGGGGCGGTGGAAACACCATATATTTT	CASSSSGGGGNTIYF
TRBV5-1	14	.	.	TRBJ2-7	TGCGCCAGCGGCCTGGACAGTTCCTACTACGAGCAGTACTTC	CASGLDSSYYEQYF
TRBV3-1/TRBV3-2	13	TRBD1	.	TRBJ1-1	TGTGCCAGCAGCCAGAGGGGGCGTACTGAAGCTTTCTTT	CASSQRGRTEAFF
TRBV5-5	14	.	.	TRBJ2-3	TGTGCCAGCAGCTCCCTCAGCCCCTCGGGTACGCAGTATTTT	CASSSLSPSGTQYF
TRBV6-2/TRBV6-3	12	.	few	TRBJ1-2	TGTGCCAGCAGTTACGTCAGGGTCGGCTACACCTTC	CASSYVRVGYTF
TRBV5-1	15	.	.	TRBJ2-3	TGCGCCAGCAGCTTGGCGTCGAGAGACACAGATACGCAGTATTTT	CASSLASRDTDTQYF
TRBV3-1/TRBV3-2	12	.	once	TRBJ1-2	TGTGCCAGCAGCATCTTTTATGATGGCTACACCTTC	CASSIFYDGYTF
TRBV19	16	.	.	TRBJ1-1	TGTGCCAGTAGTGCCCGATGGAGGGCAGAGAACACTGAAGCTTTCTTT	CASSARWRAENTEAFF